This T cell receptor beta chain originates from a study of cytomegalovirus exposure and HLA in healthy donors. Study background: Both the 95 to 150 validation repertoires and the 550 to 750 first-cohort repertoires used the same platform, as reported by a later analysis.

Only one count was recorded for this clone. The antigen is not known. Method: immunoSEQ multiplex PCR; TCRdb's copy keeps in-frame clones and lacks some. The profile shows 50,000 to 65,000 clones, approximately 89% of them singletons. This CDR3 has 19 residues. The V gene's germline CDR1 is SGHRS and CDR2 YFSETQ. The ends lost 7 bases at V and 7 bases at J; junction bases unmatched: 21. Points from the study as a whole: TCR beta chains numbering roughly 150 were designated cytomegalovirus-associated. Most TCRs appeared rarely, but some public TCRs recurred in many donors.

Sequenced sample: PBMCs. The clonotype originates from a woman aged 18-29 years in good health and CMV-seropositive. The J gene is TRBJ2-5, the V gene TRBV5-1, with 14 positions matching TRBD2. The CDR3 loop reads CASPRPTTSGGVGGVTQYF. The CDR3 DNA sequence: TGCGCCAGCCCACGCCCGACGACTAGCGGGGGGGTCGGGGGCGTGACCCAGTACTTC. Using reference TRBV5-1 and TRBJ2-5 for the parts outside the CDR3, the full variable domain is KAGVTQTPRYLIKTRGQQVTLSCSPISGHRSVSWYQQTPGQGLQFLFEYFSETQRNKGNFPGRFSGRQFSNSRSEMNVSTLELGDSALYLCASPRPTTSGGVGGVTQYFGPGTRLLVL.